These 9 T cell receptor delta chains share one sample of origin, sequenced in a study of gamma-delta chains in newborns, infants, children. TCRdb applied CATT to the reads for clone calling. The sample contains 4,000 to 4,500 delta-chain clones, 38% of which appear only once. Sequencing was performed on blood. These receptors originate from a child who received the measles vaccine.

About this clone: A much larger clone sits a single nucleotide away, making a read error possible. The CDR3 sequence: CAATRPRRNKLIF. In nucleotides, the CDR3 is TGTGCAGCAACTCGTCCTCGGCGGAATAAACTCATCTTT. The rearrangement links TRAV29/DV5 to TRDJ1, with D hard to call. The CDR3 runs 13 residues. Trimming removed 3 bases from V and 6 bases from J, with 15 bases in between. CDR1 is NSMFDY and CDR2 is ISSIKDK in the germline V gene.

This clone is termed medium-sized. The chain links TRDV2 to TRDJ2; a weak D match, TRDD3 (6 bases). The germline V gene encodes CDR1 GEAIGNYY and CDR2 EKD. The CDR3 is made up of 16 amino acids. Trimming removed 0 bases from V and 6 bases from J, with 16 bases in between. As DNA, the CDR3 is TGTGCCTGTGACACCGTAGGGGATCAGGAGGCAGCACAACTCTTCTTT. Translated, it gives CACDTVGDQEAAQLFF.

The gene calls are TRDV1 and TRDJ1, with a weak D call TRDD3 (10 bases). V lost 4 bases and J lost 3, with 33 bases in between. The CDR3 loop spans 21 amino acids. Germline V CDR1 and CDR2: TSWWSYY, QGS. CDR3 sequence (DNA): TGTGCTCTTGGGGTCCCGCCTTCCTACGGGAGAAAGTGGGGGATACCCGATAAACTCATCTTT. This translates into CALGVPPSYGRKWGIPDKLIF.

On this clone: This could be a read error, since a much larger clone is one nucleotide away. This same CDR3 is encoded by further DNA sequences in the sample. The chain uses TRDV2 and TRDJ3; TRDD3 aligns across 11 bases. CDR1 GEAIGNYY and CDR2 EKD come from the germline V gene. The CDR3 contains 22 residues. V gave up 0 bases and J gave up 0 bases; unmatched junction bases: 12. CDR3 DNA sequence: TGTGCCTGTGACACCATCGGTCCACTGGGGGATAGCGGCTCCTGGGACACCCGACAGATGTTTTTC. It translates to CACDTIGPLGDSGSWDTRQMFF.

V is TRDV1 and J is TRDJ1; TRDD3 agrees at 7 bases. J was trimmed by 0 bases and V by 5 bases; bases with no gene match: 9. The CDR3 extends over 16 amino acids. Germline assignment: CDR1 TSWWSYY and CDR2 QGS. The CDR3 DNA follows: TGTGCTCTTGGGACTAGGTTGGGGGAGTACACCGATAAACTCATCTTT. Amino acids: CALGTRLGEYTDKLIF.

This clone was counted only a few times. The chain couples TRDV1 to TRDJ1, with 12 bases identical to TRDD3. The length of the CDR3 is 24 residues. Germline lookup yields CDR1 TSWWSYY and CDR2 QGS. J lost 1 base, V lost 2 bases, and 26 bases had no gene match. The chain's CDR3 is CALGEKDYGSPHTGGYFFTDKLIF. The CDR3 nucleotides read TGTGCTCTTGGGGAAAAGGATTATGGGAGTCCCCATACTGGGGGATACTTCTTCACCGATAAACTCATCTTT.

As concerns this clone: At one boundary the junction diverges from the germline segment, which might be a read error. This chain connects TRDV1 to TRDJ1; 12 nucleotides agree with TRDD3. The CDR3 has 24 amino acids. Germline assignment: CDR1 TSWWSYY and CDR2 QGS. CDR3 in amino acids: CALGEAFPARAFYWGIPDTEKLIF. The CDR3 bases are TGTGCTCTTGGGGAAGCCTTCCCAGCTAGAGCTTTTTACTGGGGGATACCGGACACCGAGAAACTCATCTTT.

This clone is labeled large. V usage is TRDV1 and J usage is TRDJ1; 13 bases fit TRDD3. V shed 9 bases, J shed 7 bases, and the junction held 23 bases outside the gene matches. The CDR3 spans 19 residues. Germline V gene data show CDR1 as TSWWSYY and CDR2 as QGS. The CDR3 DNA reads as TGTGCTCTCAGCCTCCGCTACGCGTACTGGGGGATACGGGAGGGTAAACTCATCTTT. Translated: CALSLRYAYWGIREGKLIF.

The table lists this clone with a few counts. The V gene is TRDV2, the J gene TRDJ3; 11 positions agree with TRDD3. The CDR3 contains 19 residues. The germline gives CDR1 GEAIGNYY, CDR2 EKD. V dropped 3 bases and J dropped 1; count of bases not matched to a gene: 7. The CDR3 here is CACDATGGYESWDTRQMFF. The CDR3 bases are TGTGCCTGTGACGCTACTGGGGGATATGAATCCTGGGACACCCGACAGATGTTTTTC.